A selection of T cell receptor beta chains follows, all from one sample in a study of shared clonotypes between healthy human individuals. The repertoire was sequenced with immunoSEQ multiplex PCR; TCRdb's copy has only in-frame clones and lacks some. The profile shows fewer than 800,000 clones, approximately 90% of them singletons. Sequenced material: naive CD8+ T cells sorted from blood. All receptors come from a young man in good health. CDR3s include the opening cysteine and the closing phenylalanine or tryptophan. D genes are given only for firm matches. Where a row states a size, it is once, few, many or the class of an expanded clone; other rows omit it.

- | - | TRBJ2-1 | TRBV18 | CASSPEYNYNEQFF | TGTGCCAGCTCACCTGAGTACAACTACAATGAGCAGTTCTTC
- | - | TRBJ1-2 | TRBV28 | CASSSLLVFYGYTF | TGTGCCAGCAGCTCCTTATTAGTGTTCTATGGCTACACCTTC
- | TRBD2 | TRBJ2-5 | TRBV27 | CASSVGLAEETQYF | TGTGCCAGCAGTGTGGGACTAGCGGAAGAGACCCAGTACTTC
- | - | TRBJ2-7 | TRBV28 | CASSLGYEQYF | TGTGCCAGCAGTCTCGGTTACGAGCAGTACTTC
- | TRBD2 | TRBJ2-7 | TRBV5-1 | CASSSERGEQYF | TGCGCCAGCAGCTCGGAGCGGGGCGAGCAGTACTTC
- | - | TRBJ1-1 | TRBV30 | CAWRGGHGNTEAFF | TGTGCCTGGAGGGGGGGACACGGGAACACTGAAGCTTTCTTT
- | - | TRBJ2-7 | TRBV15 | CATSRSQSLYEQYF | TGTGCCACCAGCAGATCGCAAAGCCTATACGAGCAGTACTTC
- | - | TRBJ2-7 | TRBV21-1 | CASSMGSDGDRNYEQYF | TGTGCCAGCAGCATGGGAAGCGATGGGGACAGGAACTACGAGCAGTACTTC
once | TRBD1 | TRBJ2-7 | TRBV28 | CASSKTGSSYEQYF | TGTGCCAGCAGCAAGACAGGGAGCTCCTACGAGCAGTACTTC
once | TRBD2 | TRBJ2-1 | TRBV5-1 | CASSASSGYNEQFF | TGCGCCAGCAGCGCATCTAGCGGCTACAATGAGCAGTTCTTC
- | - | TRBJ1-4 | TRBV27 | CASSPEFGTNEKLFF | TGTGCCAGCAGTCCGGAATTTGGAACTAATGAAAAACTGTTTTTT
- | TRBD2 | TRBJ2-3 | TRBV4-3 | CASSARLAGVLDTQYF | TGCGCCAGCAGCGCCCGACTAGCGGGAGTCCTGGATACGCAGTATTTT
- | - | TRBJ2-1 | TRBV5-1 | CASSLGTSDYNEQFF | TGCGCCAGCAGCTTGGGGACGTCAGATTACAATGAGCAGTTCTTC
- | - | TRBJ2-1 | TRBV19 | CASSILAGNEQFF | TGTGCCAGTAGTATACTGGCTGGGAATGAGCAGTTCTTC
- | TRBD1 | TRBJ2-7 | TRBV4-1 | CASSRWFGTDYEQYF | TGCGCCAGCAGCCGGTGGTTTGGGACAGACTACGAGCAGTACTTC
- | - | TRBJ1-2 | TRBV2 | CASSETIEGGYGYTF | TGTGCCAGCAGTGAGACAATAGAAGGGGGCTATGGCTACACCTTC
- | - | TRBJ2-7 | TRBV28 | CASSFPRDGHASTYEQYF | TGTGCCAGCAGTTTCCCTAGAGACGGACACGCCTCTACCTACGAGCAGTACTTC
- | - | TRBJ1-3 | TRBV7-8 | CASLGGSGNTIYF | TGTGCCAGCCTAGGAGGGTCTGGAAACACCATATATTTT
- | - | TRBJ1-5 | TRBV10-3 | CAISAIRDSNQPQHF | TGTGCCATCAGTGCGATCCGGGACTCCAATCAGCCCCAGCATTTT
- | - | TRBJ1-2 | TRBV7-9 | CASSSPGAYGYTF | TGTGCCAGCAGCTCCCCCGGGGCCTATGGCTACACCTTC
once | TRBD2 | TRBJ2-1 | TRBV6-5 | CASSYGLADVYNEQFF | TGTGCCAGCAGTTACGGACTAGCGGACGTCTACAATGAGCAGTTCTTC
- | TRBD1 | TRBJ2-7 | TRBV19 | CASSKRTGEAYEQYF | TGTGCCAGTAGTAAAAGGACAGGGGAAGCCTACGAGCAGTACTTC
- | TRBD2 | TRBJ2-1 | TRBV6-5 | CASSNGTSYNEQFF | TGTGCCAGCAGTAACGGGACTAGCTACAATGAGCAGTTCTTC
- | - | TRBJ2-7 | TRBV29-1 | CSVEIGNYEQYF | TGCAGCGTTGAAATCGGGAACTACGAGCAGTACTTC
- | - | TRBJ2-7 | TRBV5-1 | CASSLAVPGAPYEQYF | TGCGCCAGCAGCTTGGCGGTGCCAGGGGCCCCCTACGAGCAGTACTTC
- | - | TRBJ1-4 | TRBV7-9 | CASSRNEKLFF | TGTGCCAGCAGCCGTAATGAAAAACTGTTTTTT
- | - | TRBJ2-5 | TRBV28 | CASSETETQYF | TGTGCCAGCAGTGAAACGGAGACCCAGTACTTC
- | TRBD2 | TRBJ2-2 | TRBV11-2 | CASSLRSGESMMDTGELFF | TGTGCCAGCAGCTTAAGAAGCGGGGAGAGTATGATGGACACCGGGGAGCTGTTTTTT
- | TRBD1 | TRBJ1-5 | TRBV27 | CASCDRGSSNQPQHF | TGTGCCAGCTGTGACAGGGGATCTAGCAATCAGCCCCAGCATTTT
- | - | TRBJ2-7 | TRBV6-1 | CASSLGRNFGHEQYF | TGTGCCAGCAGTCTCGGGAGAAATTTTGGCCACGAGCAGTACTTC
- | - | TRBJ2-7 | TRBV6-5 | CASSFDRTYEQYF | TGTGCCAGCAGTTTCGACAGAACCTACGAGCAGTACTTC
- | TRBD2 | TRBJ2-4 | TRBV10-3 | CAISDGLAGGLVNIQYF | TGTGCCATCAGTGATGGACTAGCGGGAGGATTAGTGAACATTCAGTACTTC
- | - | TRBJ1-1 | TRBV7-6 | CASSLGMNTEAFF | TGTGCCAGCAGCCTTGGGATGAACACTGAAGCTTTCTTT